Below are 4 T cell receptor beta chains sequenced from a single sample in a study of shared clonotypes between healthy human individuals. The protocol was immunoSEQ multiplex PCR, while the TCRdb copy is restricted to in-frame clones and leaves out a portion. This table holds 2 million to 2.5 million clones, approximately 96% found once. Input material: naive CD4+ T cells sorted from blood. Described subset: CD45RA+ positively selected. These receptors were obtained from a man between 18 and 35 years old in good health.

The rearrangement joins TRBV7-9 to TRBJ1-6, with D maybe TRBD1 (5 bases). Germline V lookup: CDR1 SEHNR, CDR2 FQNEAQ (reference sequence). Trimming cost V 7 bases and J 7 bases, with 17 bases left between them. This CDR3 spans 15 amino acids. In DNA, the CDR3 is TGTGCCAGCAACCTTCAACGGGACTCGAATTCACCCCTCCACTTT. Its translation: CASNLQRDSNSPLHF.

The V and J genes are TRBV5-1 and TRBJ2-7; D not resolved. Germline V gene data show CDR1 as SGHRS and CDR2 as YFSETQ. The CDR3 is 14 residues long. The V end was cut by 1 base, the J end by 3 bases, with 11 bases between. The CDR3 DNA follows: TGCGCCAGCAGCTTGTACGGGTTACTCTACGAGCAGTACTTC. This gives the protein CASSLYGLLYEQYF.

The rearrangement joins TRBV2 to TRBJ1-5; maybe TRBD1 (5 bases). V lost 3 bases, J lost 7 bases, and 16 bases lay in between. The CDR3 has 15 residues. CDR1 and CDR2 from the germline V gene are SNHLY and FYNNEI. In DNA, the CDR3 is TGTGCCAGCAGTGAGTTGGCCGGGACGGGACAGCCCCAGCATTTT. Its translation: CASSELAGTGQPQHF.

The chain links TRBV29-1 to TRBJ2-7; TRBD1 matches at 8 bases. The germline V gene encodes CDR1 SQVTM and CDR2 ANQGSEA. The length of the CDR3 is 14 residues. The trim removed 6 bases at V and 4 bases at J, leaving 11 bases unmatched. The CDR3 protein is CSVRPRGLQYEQYF. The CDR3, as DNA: TGCAGCGTCCGTCCCAGGGGGCTTCAGTACGAGCAGTACTTC.